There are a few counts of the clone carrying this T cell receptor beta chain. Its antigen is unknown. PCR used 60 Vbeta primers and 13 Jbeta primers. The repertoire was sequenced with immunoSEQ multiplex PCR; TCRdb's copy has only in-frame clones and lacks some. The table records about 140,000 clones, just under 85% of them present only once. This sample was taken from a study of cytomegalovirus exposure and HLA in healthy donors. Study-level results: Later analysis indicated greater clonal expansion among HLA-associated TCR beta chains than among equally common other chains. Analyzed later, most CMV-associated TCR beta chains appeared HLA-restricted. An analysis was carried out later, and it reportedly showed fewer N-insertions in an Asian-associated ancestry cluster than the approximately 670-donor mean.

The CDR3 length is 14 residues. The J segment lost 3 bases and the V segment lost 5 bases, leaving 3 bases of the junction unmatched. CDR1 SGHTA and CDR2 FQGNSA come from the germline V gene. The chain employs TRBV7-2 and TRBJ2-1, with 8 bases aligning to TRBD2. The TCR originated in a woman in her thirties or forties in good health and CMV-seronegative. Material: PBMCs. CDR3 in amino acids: CASSPGLVYNEQFF. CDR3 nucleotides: TGTGCCAGCAGCCCGGGACTAGTCTACAATGAGCAGTTCTTC.